A single sample gave rise to the 8 T cell receptor beta chains below, sequenced in a study of cytomegalovirus exposure and HLA in healthy donors. Both 60 Vbeta primers and 13 Jbeta primers went into the PCR. Generated by immunoSEQ multiplex PCR, the TCRdb table keeps only in-frame clones and is missing some. The sample lists around 150,000 clones, roughly 89% occurring once. Sequencing used PBMCs. The receptors derive from a woman under 40 in good health and CMV-seronegative.

The gene calls are TRBV27 and TRBJ2-1, with 10 bases identical to TRBD2. CDR1 MNHEY and CDR2 SMNVEV come from the germline V gene (reference sequence). V was pared by 5 bases and J by 8 bases, with 9 bases of the junction left unmatched. This CDR3 has 15 residues. The chain's CDR3 is CASSPPSGRGDEQFF. The CDR3 DNA reads TGTGCCAGCAGTCCACCTAGCGGGAGAGGGGATGAGCAGTTCTTC.

The chain carries TRBV27 and TRBJ1-2; 7 bases are a match to TRBD1. The ends lost 4 bases at V and 2 bases at J; junction bases unmatched: 7. Germline assignment: CDR1 MNHEY and CDR2 SMNVEV (reference sequence). The CDR3 consists of 15 residues. The CDR3 is CASSSLTGRNYGYTF. As DNA, the CDR3 is TGTGCCAGCAGTTCGCTGACAGGGCGAAACTATGGCTACACCTTC.

In nucleotides, the CDR3 is TGTGCCAGCAGCCCCCCCAGCGGGAGGGCCCATGAGCAGTTCTTC. This sequence encodes CASSPPSGRAHEQFF. V usage is TRBV7-3 and J usage is TRBJ2-1; 10 nucleotides align to TRBD2. With 5 bases clipped from V and 8 bases from J, the junction kept 9 bases outside the gene matches. The CDR3 is 15 residues long. The germline V gene encodes CDR1 SGHTA and CDR2 FQGTGA.

V and J are TRBV11-3 and TRBJ2-3; D call uncertain. V lost 5 bases, J lost 3 bases, and 9 bases lay in between. Looked up from germline, CDR1 is SGHNT and CDR2 is YENEEA. This CDR3 contains 13 residues. CDR3 sequence: CASSRADTDTQYF. The CDR3 DNA follows: TGTGCCAGCAGCCGTGCGGATACAGATACGCAGTATTTT.

This chain joins TRBV5-1 and TRBJ1-5; D unclear. The germline CDR1 and CDR2 sequences are SGHRS and YFSETQ. This CDR3 is 15 amino acids long. V lost 4 bases and J lost 3, with 14 bases in between. CDR3 region: CASSPSGGNNQPQHF. CDR3 nucleotides: TGCGCCAGCAGCCCTTCGGGAGGGAACAATCAGCCCCAGCATTTT.

The chain couples TRBV2 to TRBJ2-7; TRBD1 is a possible D gene (6 bases). The germline V gene encodes CDR1 SNHLY and CDR2 FYNNEI. With 8 bases removed from V and 0 bases from J, the gap between germline ends came to 17 bases. CDR3 size: 15 residues. The CDR3 DNA is TGTGCCAGCGTATGGGGTAGGGGGTCCTCCTACGAGCAGTACTTC. Protein: CASVWGRGSSYEQYF. The entire variable domain, with the rest obtained from reference TRBV2 and TRBJ2-7, is as follows: EPEVTQTPSHQVTQMGQEVILRCVPISNHLYFYWYRQILGQKVEFLVSFYNNEISEKSEIFDDQFSVERPDGSNFTLKIRSTKLEDSAMYFCASVWGRGSSYEQYFGPGTRLTVT.

V gene TRBV6-4 combines with J gene TRBJ2-5; D possibly corresponds to TRBD2 (5 bases). Trimming shortened V by 1 base and J by 5 bases, and 8 bases separated the two germline ends. CDR3 length: 13 amino acids. Germline V lookup: CDR1 MRHNA, CDR2 SNTAGT. CDR3 in amino acids: CASSDYPGETQYF. CDR3 in DNA: TGTGCCAGCAGTGACTATCCGGGGGAGACCCAGTACTTC.

The chain carries TRBV9 and TRBJ2-1, with D perhaps TRBD1 (5 bases). CDR1 is SGDLS, CDR2 YYNGEE, per germline. The CDR3 loop spans 13 amino acids. V was clipped by 2 bases and J by 8 bases, with 11 bases between them. CDR3 coding DNA: TGTGCCAGCAGCGTCAGGTGGGGCCATGAGCAGTTCTTC. This gives the protein CASSVRWGHEQFF.